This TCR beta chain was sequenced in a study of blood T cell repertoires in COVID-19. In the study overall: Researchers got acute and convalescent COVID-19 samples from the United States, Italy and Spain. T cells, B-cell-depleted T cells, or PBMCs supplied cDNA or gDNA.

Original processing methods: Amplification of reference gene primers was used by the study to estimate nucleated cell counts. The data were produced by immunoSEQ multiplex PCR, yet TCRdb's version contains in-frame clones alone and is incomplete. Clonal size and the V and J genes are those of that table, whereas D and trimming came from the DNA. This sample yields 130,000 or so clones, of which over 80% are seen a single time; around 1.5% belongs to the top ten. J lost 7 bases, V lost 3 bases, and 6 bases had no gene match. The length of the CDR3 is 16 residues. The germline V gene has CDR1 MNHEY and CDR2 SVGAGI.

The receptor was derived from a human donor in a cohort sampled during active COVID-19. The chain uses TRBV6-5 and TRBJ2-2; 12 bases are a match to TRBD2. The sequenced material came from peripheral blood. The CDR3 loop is CASSYRLAGVFGELFF. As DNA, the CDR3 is TGTGCCAGCAGTTATAGACTAGCGGGAGTTTTCGGGGAGCTGTTTTTT.